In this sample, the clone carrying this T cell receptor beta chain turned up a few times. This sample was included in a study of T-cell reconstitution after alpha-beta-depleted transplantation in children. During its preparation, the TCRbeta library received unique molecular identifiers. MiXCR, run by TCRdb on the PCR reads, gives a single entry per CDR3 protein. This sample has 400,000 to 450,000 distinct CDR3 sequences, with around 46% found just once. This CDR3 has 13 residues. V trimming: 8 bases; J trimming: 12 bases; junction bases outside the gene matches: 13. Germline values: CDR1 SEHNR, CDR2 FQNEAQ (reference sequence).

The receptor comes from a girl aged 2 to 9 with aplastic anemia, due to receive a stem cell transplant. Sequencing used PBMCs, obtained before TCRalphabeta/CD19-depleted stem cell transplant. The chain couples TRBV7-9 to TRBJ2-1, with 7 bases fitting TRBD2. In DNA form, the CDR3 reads TGTGCCAGCGGGGGGGGAGGCTCAATCGGGCAGTTCTTC. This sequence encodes CASGGGGSIGQFF. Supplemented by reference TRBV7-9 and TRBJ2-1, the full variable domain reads DTGVSQNPRHKITKRGQNVTFRCDPISEHNRLYWYRQTLGQGPEFLTYFQNEAQLEKSRLLSDRFSAERPKGSFSTLEIQRTEQGDSAMYLCASGGGGSIGQFFGPGTRLTVL.